These T cell receptor beta chains were read from a single sample in a study of blood T cell repertoires in COVID-19. TCRdb keeps only in-frame clones here, not all; method: immunoSEQ multiplex PCR. The sample contains about 98,000 clones, about 89% of which appear only once. Sample: peripheral blood. The source is a man aged 50 or older with acute or convalescent COVID-19. CDR3s include the opening cysteine and the closing phenylalanine or tryptophan. Fields, in order: V gene, clone size, J gene, D gene, CDR3 protein, CDR3 DNA. A D gene is named only where the DNA matches it firmly. Size is omitted from some rows. Given values are once, few, many or a class for expanded clones.

>TRBV19|.|TRBJ1-1|TRBD1
CASSMTGTRNTEAFF
TGTGCCAGTAGTATGACAGGGACCCGTAACACTGAAGCTTTCTTT
>TRBV6-6|.|TRBJ2-1|.
CASSYSSLAEGEQFF
TGTGCCAGCAGTTACTCGAGTTTAGCGGAGGGTGAGCAGTTCTTC
>TRBV6-5|.|TRBJ2-3|.
CASRLQGSTDTQYF
TGTGCCAGCAGATTACAGGGTAGCACAGATACGCAGTATTTT
>TRBV11-2|.|TRBJ2-5|.
CASSFGLAHGETQYF
TGTGCCAGCAGCTTCGGTTTAGCGCATGGGGAGACCCAGTACTTC
>TRBV19|.|TRBJ2-2|TRBD2
CASSTWTSGSSTGELFF
TGTGCCAGTAGTACCTGGACTAGCGGGAGTTCGACCGGGGAGCTGTTTTTT
>TRBV10-1|few|TRBJ2-3|.
CASSVGHTDTQYF
TGCGCCAGCTCTGTGGGGCACACAGATACGCAGTATTTT
>TRBV29-1|.|TRBJ2-3|TRBD1
CSVEDHRTGGGADTQYF
TGCAGCGTTGAAGACCACCGGACAGGGGGAGGCGCAGATACGCAGTATTTT
>TRBV30|.|TRBJ2-2|.
CAWSGGNRAGELFF
TGTGCCTGGAGTGGAGGGAACCGGGCCGGGGAGCTGTTTTTT
>TRBV5-6|.|TRBJ2-7|.
CASSFTDRVQQYF
TGTGCCAGCAGCTTCACCGACAGAGTACAGCAGTACTTC
>TRBV19|.|TRBJ1-1|.
CASSSSGIRTEAFF
TGTGCCAGTAGTTCCTCAGGGATTCGCACTGAAGCTTTCTTT
>TRBV6-5|once|TRBJ2-1|TRBD2
CASKRSGIVDEQFF
TGTGCCAGCAAGCGTAGCGGGATAGTAGATGAGCAGTTCTTC
>TRBV5-5|.|TRBJ2-5|TRBD2
CASSIAGETQYF
TGTGCCAGCAGCATAGCGGGAGAGACCCAGTACTTC
>TRBV27|.|TRBJ2-7|TRBD2
CASSLSGGLREQYF
TGTGCCAGCAGTTTATCGGGGGGACTAAGGGAGCAGTACTTC
>TRBV30|.|TRBJ1-1|.
CAWRTVSNTEAFF
TGTGCCTGGAGAACAGTGTCGAACACTGAAGCTTTCTTT
>TRBV19|.|TRBJ1-1|TRBD1
CASSSDRANTEAFF
TGTGCCAGTAGTTCCGACAGGGCGAACACTGAAGCTTTCTTT
>TRBV3-1/TRBV3-2|.|TRBJ1-2|.
CASSQRQDNYGYTF
TGTGCCAGCAGCCAGAGACAGGATAACTATGGCTACACCTTC
>TRBV2|.|TRBJ1-2|.
CASNDQGSWYGYTF
TGTGCCAGCAACGACCAGGGAAGCTGGTATGGCTACACCTTC
>TRBV5-6|.|TRBJ1-2|.
CASSLAPGGGYTF
TGTGCCAGCAGCTTGGCGCCCGGCGGAGGCTACACCTTC
>TRBV7-9|.|TRBJ1-2|.
CASTYPGGSSNYGYTF
TGTGCCAGCACCTACCCGGGGGGCAGCTCTAACTATGGCTACACCTTC
>TRBV6-2/TRBV6-3|.|TRBJ2-1|TRBD2
CASSYSLRTSGRTFF
TGTGCCAGCAGTTACTCCCTGAGGACTAGCGGGAGGACGTTCTTC
>TRBV3-1/TRBV3-2|once|TRBJ2-3|TRBD2
CASSQTEREADTQYF
TGTGCCAGCAGCCAAACGGAGCGGGAAGCAGATACGCAGTATTTT
>TRBV4-1|.|TRBJ2-1|.
CASSQVTSNNEQFF
TGCGCCAGCAGCCAAGTCACTAGCAACAATGAGCAGTTCTTC
>TRBV11-2|.|TRBJ2-7|.
CASSLSAVWRGEQYF
TGTGCCAGCAGCTTATCCGCGGTCTGGAGGGGAGAGCAGTACTTC
>TRBV2|.|TRBJ1-1|TRBD1
CASNKQGLGNTEAFF
TGTGCCAGCAATAAACAGGGGTTGGGGAACACTGAAGCTTTCTTT
>TRBV6-5|.|TRBJ1-3|.
CASSSPSRGRGNTIYF
TGTGCCAGCAGTTCACCCAGCCGGGGGAGAGGAAACACCATATATTTT
>TRBV7-3|.|TRBJ1-1|.
CLRGGTEAFF
TGCCTGCGCGGGGGAACTGAAGCTTTCTTT
>TRBV11-3|few|TRBJ2-1|.
CASGSGNEQFF
TGTGCCAGCGGTTCAGGGAATGAGCAGTTCTTC
>TRBV11-2|once|TRBJ2-5|.
CASSLMSTLQETQYF
TGTGCCAGCAGCTTAATGTCGACTCTTCAAGAGACCCAGTACTTC
>TRBV5-6|.|TRBJ1-1|TRBD1
CASSRGTGVRFSTEAFF
TGTGCCAGCAGCCGAGGGACAGGGGTAAGATTTTCGACTGAAGCTTTCTTT
>TRBV28|.|TRBJ1-4|.
CASSLEGKLFF
TGTGCCAGCAGTTTAGAGGGAAAACTGTTTTTT
>TRBV28|once|TRBJ2-3|TRBD2
CASSLSGGDTQYF
TGTGCCAGCAGTTTATCCGGGGGGGATACGCAGTATTTT
>TRBV24-1|.|TRBJ2-6|.
CATSDSGSGANVLTF
TGTGCCACCAGTGACTCAGGGTCTGGGGCCAACGTCCTGACTTTC
>TRBV5-1|.|TRBJ1-2|.
CASSLEPGLPYGYTF
TGCGCCAGCAGCTTGGAGCCAGGGCTCCCCTATGGCTACACCTTC
>TRBV19|.|TRBJ1-1|.
CASSIRPENTEAFF
TGTGCCAGTAGTATACGTCCAGAGAACACTGAAGCTTTCTTT
>TRBV18|.|TRBJ1-6|TRBD1
CASSPPGTGVNSPLHF
TGTGCCAGCTCACCACCGGGGACAGGGGTTAATTCACCCCTCCACTTT
>TRBV7-9|.|TRBJ2-1|.
CASSDNRAGINEQFF
TGTGCCAGCTCCGACAATCGGGCGGGAATAAATGAGCAGTTCTTC
>TRBV11-2|.|TRBJ1-5|.
CASSLDPVEYSNQPQHF
TGTGCCAGCAGCTTAGACCCGGTGGAGTATAGCAATCAGCCCCAGCATTTT
>TRBV27|.|TRBJ1-5|TRBD1
CASRGQGMGNQPQHF
TGTGCCAGCAGGGGACAGGGAATGGGCAATCAGCCCCAGCATTTT
>TRBV29-1|few|TRBJ2-2|TRBD1
CSARRTGGTGELFF
TGCAGCGCCCGCAGGACAGGGGGCACCGGGGAGCTGTTTTTT
>TRBV6-5|.|TRBJ2-1|.
CASSYTGIDNEQFF
TGTGCCAGCAGTTACACAGGCATAGACAATGAGCAGTTCTTC
>TRBV11-2|.|TRBJ2-1|TRBD2
CASSRTSIEQFF
TGTGCCAGCAGCCGGACTAGCATTGAGCAGTTCTTC
>TRBV6-4|once|TRBJ1-2|.
CASTPGPPYGYTF
TGTGCCAGCACTCCAGGGCCACCTTATGGCTACACCTTC
>TRBV5-8|.|TRBJ1-6|.
CASSNRVSWHF
TGTGCCAGCAGCAATCGGGTCTCCTGGCACTTT
>TRBV6-5|.|TRBJ2-3|TRBD1
CASTRGRPTDTQYF
TGTGCCAGCACAAGGGGGCGGCCCACAGATACGCAGTATTTT
>TRBV4-2|.|TRBJ1-6|.
CASSQDRQDSPLHF
TGTGCCAGCAGCCAGGACAGACAGGATTCACCCCTCCACTTT